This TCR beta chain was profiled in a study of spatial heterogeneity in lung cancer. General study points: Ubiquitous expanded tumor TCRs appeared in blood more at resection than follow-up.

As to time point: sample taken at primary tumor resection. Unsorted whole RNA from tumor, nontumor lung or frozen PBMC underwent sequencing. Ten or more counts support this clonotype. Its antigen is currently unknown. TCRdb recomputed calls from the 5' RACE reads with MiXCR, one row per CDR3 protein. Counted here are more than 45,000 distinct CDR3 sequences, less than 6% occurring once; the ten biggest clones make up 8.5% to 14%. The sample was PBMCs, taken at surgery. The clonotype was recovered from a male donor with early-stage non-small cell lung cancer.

CDR3 in DNA: TGCAGTGCTAGAGATTTAGCGGAGACCTACGAGCAGTACTTC. As protein: CSARDLAETYEQYF. The chain recombines TRBV20-1 with TRBJ2-7; TRBD2 is a possible D gene (6 bases). The V gene's germline CDR1 is DFQATT and CDR2 SNEGSKA (reference sequence). V was trimmed by 0 bases and J by 2 bases, leaving 11 bases between them. This CDR3 contains 14 residues.